Presented here are 22 T cell receptor beta chains from one specimen sequenced in a study of technical replicates of blood from several donors. Method: immunoSEQ multiplex PCR; TCRdb's copy keeps in-frame clones and lacks some. The sample contains 85,000 to 100,000 clones, around 96% of which appear only once. The specimen was T cells isolated from PBMCs. The receptors come from a human donor in good health.

CDR3 region: CASSPGPLYEQYF. CDR3 nucleotides: TGTGCCAGCAGCCCAGGGCCCCTCTACGAGCAGTACTTC. The chain combines TRBV7-6 with TRBJ2-7, with D possibly TRBD1 on 5 matching bases. Trimming cost V 5 bases and J 3 bases, with 11 bases left between them. CDR1 and CDR2 from the germline V gene are SGHVS and FNYEAQ. This CDR3 is built from 13 residues.

This clone showed up just once. The J gene is TRBJ2-3, the V gene TRBV28; unclear D gene. The CDR3 runs to 13 residues. The ends were cut back, 2 bases at V and 5 bases at J, with 8 bases in the middle. Looked up from germline, CDR1 is MDHEN and CDR2 is SYDVKM. The CDR3 here is CASSLVPRDTQYF. The CDR3 DNA reads as TGTGCCAGCAGTTTAGTCCCGCGAGATACGCAGTATTTT.

The chain has TRBV18 and TRBJ1-1; perhaps TRBD1 as D (5 bases). Germline-derived CDR1 and CDR2 are KGHSH and LQKENI. The ends were cut back, 0 bases at V and 4 bases at J, with 9 bases in the middle. This CDR3 has 14 amino acids. The CDR3 region is CASSPPPGGTEAFF. CDR3 sequence (DNA): TGTGCCAGCTCACCACCCCCGGGGGGCACTGAAGCTTTCTTT.

The count of this clone is one. The CDR3 bases are TGCGCCAGCAGCTCAGGCCCGGGACACGGGGAGCAGTACTTC. Residues: CASSSGPGHGEQYF. The chain carries TRBV5-1 and TRBJ2-7, with D perhaps matching TRBD1 (6 bases). The V end was cut by 3 bases, the J end by 7 bases, with 17 bases between. From germline, CDR1 is SGHRS and CDR2 YFSETQ. The CDR3 covers 14 residues.

The chain recombines TRBV27 with TRBJ2-5; D might be TRBD2 (7 bases). The V gene lost 3 bases and the J gene lost 2 bases, with 13 bases spanning the gap. CDR3 length equals 15 residues. Germline CDR1 reads MNHEY; CDR2 reads SMNVEV (reference sequence). The CDR3 sequence: CASSLKGGGQETQYF. The DNA for the CDR3 is TGTGCCAGCAGTTTGAAGGGAGGGGGGCAAGAGACCCAGTACTTC.

The chain uses TRBV29-1 and TRBJ2-5, with D possibly TRBD2 on 7 matching bases. This CDR3 is built from 13 residues. Germline V CDR1 and CDR2: SQVTM, ANQGSEA. Between the trimmed V and J ends, which lost 3 bases and 4 bases, there was a span of 12 bases. In DNA form, the CDR3 reads TGCAGCGTTGAGTGGAGGGGGGGAGAGACCCAGTACTTC. It specifies CSVEWRGGETQYF.

V gene TRBV15 combines with J gene TRBJ2-2, with TRBD1 matching 10 bases. The CDR3 covers 15 residues. The trim removed 1 base at V and 10 bases at J, leaving 6 bases unmatched. Germline values: CDR1 LNHNV, CDR2 YYDKDF (reference sequence). CDR3 region: CATSRGQGAHEELFF. The CDR3 DNA is TGTGCCACCAGCAGAGGACAGGGGGCGCATGAGGAGCTGTTTTTT. Together with reference TRBV15 and TRBJ2-2, the CDR3 gives the full variable domain: DAMVIQNPRYQVTQFGKPVTLSCSQTLNHNVMYWYQQKSSQAPKLLFHYYDKDFNNEADTPDNFQSRRPNTSFCFLDIRSPGLGDTAMYLCATSRGQGAHEELFFGEGSRLTVL.

V usage is TRBV6-1 and J usage is TRBJ1-4, with 8 nucleotides matching TRBD1. Germline V gene data show CDR1 as MNHNS and CDR2 as SASEGT. CDR3 length: 14 amino acids. J lost 5 bases, V lost 3 bases, and 2 bases had no gene match. This CDR3 reads CASSDRGRNEKLFF. The CDR3 nucleotides read TGTGCCAGCAGTGACAGGGGGCGCAATGAAAAACTGTTTTTT.

This rearrangement joins TRBV11-3 to TRBJ2-2, with 7 nucleotides matching TRBD2. J was trimmed by 5 bases and V by 5 bases; bases with no gene match: 2. Germline CDR1 reads SGHNT; CDR2 reads YENEEA. The CDR3 is 13 amino acids. CDR3 coding DNA: TGTGCCAGCAGCGCGGGGGTTACCGGGGAGCTGTTTTTT. Its protein is CASSAGVTGELFF.

This chain connects TRBV19 to TRBJ1-1; D gene unclear. The CDR3 is made up of 15 amino acids. Trimming stripped 2 bases from V and 1 base from J, with 11 bases between. CDR1 LNHDA and CDR2 SQIVND come from the germline V gene (reference sequence). CDR3: CASSIWAVGNTEAFF. Here the CDR3 DNA reads TGTGCCAGTAGTATATGGGCCGTCGGGAACACTGAAGCTTTCTTT. Based on the CDR3 plus reference TRBV19 and TRBJ1-1, the full variable domain is DGGITQSPKYLFRKEGQNVTLSCEQNLNHDAMYWYRQDPGQGLRLIYYSQIVNDFQKGDIAEGYSVSREKKESFPLTVTSAQKNPTAFYLCASSIWAVGNTEAFFGQGTRLTVV.

The chain couples TRBV10-3 to TRBJ2-5; D is undetermined. With 0 bases removed from V and 7 bases from J, the gap between germline ends came to 18 bases. The CDR3 runs to 16 residues. Germline CDR1 ENHRY, CDR2 SYGVKD. CDR3 nucleotides: TGTGCCATCAGTGAGTCGGTAGCCCGGAGTGGTGGGACCCAGTACTTC. It specifies CAISESVARSGGTQYF.

Here the CDR3 reads CASSRRTVYNEKLFF. The CDR3 region has the DNA TGTGCCAGCAGTCGGCGGACAGTTTATAATGAAAAACTGTTTTTT. The J gene is TRBJ1-4, the V gene TRBV6-5, with D tentatively TRBD1 (6 bases). CDR1 MNHEY and CDR2 SVGAGI come from the germline V gene. The CDR3 contains 15 residues. Deletions cut 5 bases from V and 4 bases from J, with 14 bases between.

The chain couples TRBV30 to TRBJ1-6; the D is unclear. Trimming removed 1 base at V and 8 bases at J, with 9 bases between. The CDR3 is made up of 13 amino acids. The germline V gene encodes CDR1 GTSNPN and CDR2 SVGIG (reference sequence). The chain's CDR3 is CAWSGQVDSPLHF. The CDR3 region has the DNA TGTGCCTGGAGTGGGCAGGTAGATTCACCCCTCCACTTT.

The chain combines TRBV6-5 with TRBJ1-4; D call uncertain. Germline lookup yields CDR1 MNHEY and CDR2 SVGAGI. V lost 2 bases and J lost 4, with 8 bases in between. The CDR3 runs 14 residues. CDR3 amino acids: CASSYGPNNEKLFF. CDR3 DNA sequence: TGTGCCAGCAGTTACGGCCCGAATAATGAAAAACTGTTTTTT.

This chain links TRBV12-5 with TRBJ2-7; 11 bases align to TRBD2. Germline lookup yields CDR1 LGHNT and CDR2 FRNRAP. The CDR3 extends over 15 amino acids. V shed 5 bases, J shed 3 bases, and the junction held 6 bases outside the gene matches. CDR3 region: CASGKRLAGNYEQYF. CDR3 nucleotide sequence: TGTGCTAGTGGTAAAAGACTAGCGGGAAACTACGAGCAGTACTTC.

The CDR3 nucleotides read TGTGCCAGCAGAGACGGGGATTCCTACGAGCAGTACTTC. This sequence encodes CASRDGDSYEQYF. The V call is TRBV6-6, the J call TRBJ2-7; TRBD2 might be the D (5 bases). Per the germline V gene, CDR1 is MNHNY and CDR2 is SVGAGI (reference sequence). The V gene lost 6 bases and the J gene lost 1 base, with 10 bases spanning the gap. The length of the CDR3 is 13 residues.

The chain has TRBV11-2 and TRBJ1-4; the D gene is possibly TRBD1 (5 bases). Germline values: CDR1 SGHAT, CDR2 FQNNGV. Trimming removed 6 bases from V and 11 bases from J, with 22 bases in between. The CDR3 totals 15 residues. This chain's CDR3 is CASRSPGLLMTKLFF. CDR3 nucleotide sequence: TGTGCCAGCAGGTCCCCGGGACTGCTAATGACTAAACTGTTTTTT.

The chain recombines TRBV2 with TRBJ1-2; D possibly corresponds to TRBD1 (5 bases). V was cut by 0 bases and J by 8 bases, with 10 bases left in between. The CDR3 has 13 amino acids. The germline gives CDR1 SNHLY, CDR2 FYNNEI. This chain's CDR3 is CASSEAHRGGYTF. CDR3 DNA sequence: TGTGCCAGCAGTGAAGCGCATCGGGGGGGCTACACCTTC.

The chain employs TRBV21-1 and TRBJ2-2; the table's D call of TRBD2 was not tested on the DNA. TRBV21-1 is a listed pseudogene. There are 15 residues in the CDR3. The CDR3 DNA sequence: TGTGCCAGCAACGGACTACCCGCGACCACCGGGGAGCTGTTTTTT. Protein sequence: CASNGLPATTGELFF.

This chain uses TRBV6-5 with TRBJ2-7, with TRBD1 matching over 9 bases. The CDR3 has 15 residues. Germline V gene lookup returns CDR1 MNHEY and CDR2 SVGAGI. Trimming at V came to 5 bases and at J to 0 bases, leaving 5 bases not matched to a gene. The CDR3 sequence: CASSQRDRDSYEQYF. CDR3 in DNA: TGTGCCAGCAGTCAGCGGGACAGGGACTCCTACGAGCAGTACTTC.

This chain joins TRBV14 and TRBJ1-1; D gene ambiguous. CDR3 length: 18 amino acids. V dropped 0 bases and J dropped 3 bases, with 20 bases sitting between them. The germline CDR1 and CDR2 sequences are SGHDN and FVKESK. CDR3 sequence: CASSQESGWEEEYTEAFF. CDR3 in DNA: TGTGCCAGCAGCCAAGAATCGGGATGGGAAGAGGAATACACTGAAGCTTTCTTT.

This clone was observed a few times. The gene calls are TRBV4-2 and TRBJ2-1, with TRBD2 identical over 9 bases. The junction had 7 bases not matched to a gene; V was cut back by 4 bases and J by 6 bases. Germline CDR1 and CDR2: LGHNA and YNFKEQ. The CDR3 loop spans 15 amino acids. The CDR3 region is CASSPYEREANEQFF. Here the CDR3 DNA reads TGTGCCAGCAGCCCCTACGAGCGGGAGGCCAATGAGCAGTTCTTC.